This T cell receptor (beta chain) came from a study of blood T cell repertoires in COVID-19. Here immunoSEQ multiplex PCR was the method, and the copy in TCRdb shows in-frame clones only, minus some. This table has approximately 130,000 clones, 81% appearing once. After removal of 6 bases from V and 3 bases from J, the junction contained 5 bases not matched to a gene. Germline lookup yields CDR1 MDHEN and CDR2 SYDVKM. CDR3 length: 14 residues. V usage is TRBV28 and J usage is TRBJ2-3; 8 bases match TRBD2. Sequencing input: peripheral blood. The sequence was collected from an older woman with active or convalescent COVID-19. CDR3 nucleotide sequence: TGTGCCAGCAGGAGAGCGGGAGTTACAGATACGCAGTATTTT. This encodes CASRRAGVTDTQYF.